What follows describes a single T cell receptor (beta chain). It has no known antigen specificity. Within one base of it there is no much larger clone, and no base qualities were kept. Germline trimming: 6 bases from V, 5 bases from J; junction bases outside gene matches: 14. The germline V gene provides CDR1 ENHRY and CDR2 SYGVKD. Taken from cysteine to phenylalanine, the CDR3 has 16 residues. Here the CDR3 DNA is all that survives: 48 bases in frame from base 1. This record belongs to a study of T-cell reconstitution after alpha-beta-depleted transplantation in children (dated by TCRdb to 2016 to 2018). About the investigation overall: The study quantitatively tracked T-cell immune reconstitution after TCRalphabeta/CD19-depleted allogeneic hematopoietic cell transplantation in children using TCR repertoire profiling. Study-level results and caveats: In some patients, the high TCRbeta diversity seen at day 60 was put down to recipient T cells and intrathymic progenitors that had survived conditioning. The apparently early recovery of alphabetaT-cell counts about two months after transplant reportedly depended on only several hundred rapidly expanded clones that came from non-depleted graft cells. Over subsequent months, a decline in hyperexpanded clone frequencies was noted, and after one year, T-cell counts and TCRbeta diversity were mostly ascribed to newly produced T cells.

Read against the paper, the sample's treatment or condition label means: allogeneic hematopoietic cell transplantation with graft depleted of TCRalphabeta T cells and CD19 B cells. TCRalphabeta/CD19-depleted allogeneic hematopoietic cell grafts were given to the transplant recipients, all of whom were children. Libraries were prepared through PCR. Sequencing used an Illumina HiSeq 2500. To normalize quantification of the TCRbeta repertoire, the TCR libraries were built with molecular barcoding that relied on unique molecular identifiers. In-frame beta chains were kept once TCRdb had trimmed the public reads at Q25 with fastp and called clones with MiXCR. For every CDR3 protein sequence, its rows merge into one entry that carries the most common genes and DNA. This sample is represented by 130,000 or so distinct CDR3 sequences; roughly 9.7% of them were singletons. In total, the top ten clones hold 24% of the sample.

The rearranged chain carries TRBV10-3 and TRBJ2-5; TRBD1 agrees with 8 junctional bases. The input for sequencing was PBMCs, mostly from graft donor cells, taken 180 days after TCRalphabeta/CD19-depleted stem cell transplant. The clonotype comes from a girl in the first two years of life who had a stem cell transplant for combined immunodeficiency, so the T cells may come from the graft donor. Here the CDR3 is given as CAISPSAGGGEETQYF. The nucleotides read TGTGCCATCAGCCCCTCCGCAGGGGGCGGCGAGGAGACCCAGTACTTC.